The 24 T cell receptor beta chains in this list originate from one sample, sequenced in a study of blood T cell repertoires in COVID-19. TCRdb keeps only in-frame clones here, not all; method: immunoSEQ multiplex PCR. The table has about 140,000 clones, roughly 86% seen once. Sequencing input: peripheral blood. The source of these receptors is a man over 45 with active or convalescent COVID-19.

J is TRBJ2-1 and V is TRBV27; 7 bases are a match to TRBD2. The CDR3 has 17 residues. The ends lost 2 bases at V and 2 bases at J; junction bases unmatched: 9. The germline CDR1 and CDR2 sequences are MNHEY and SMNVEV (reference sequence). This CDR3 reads CASSLRVGRDPYNEQFF. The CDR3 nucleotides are TGTGCCAGCAGTTTACGGGTAGGGAGGGACCCCTACAATGAGCAGTTCTTC.

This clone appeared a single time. The CDR3 protein is CASSPKFGYTF. The CDR3 bases are TGTGCCAGCAGTCCTAAGTTTGGCTACACCTTC. The chain carries TRBV28 and TRBJ1-2; D uncertain. The germline V and J ends were trimmed by 5 bases and 7 bases, with 8 bases remaining between them. The CDR3 runs to 11 residues. CDR1 and CDR2 from the germline V gene are MDHEN and SYDVKM.

In DNA form, the CDR3 reads TGTGCCAGCAGCCAAAGCGACAGGGAATATGGCTACACCTTC. Encoded protein: CASSQSDREYGYTF. J is TRBJ1-2 and V is TRBV4-2; 7 nucleotides agree with TRBD1. The germline gives CDR1 LGHNA, CDR2 YNFKEQ. This CDR3 region has 14 residues. V lost 2 bases to trimming and J lost 5 bases; unmatched junction nucleotides: 5.

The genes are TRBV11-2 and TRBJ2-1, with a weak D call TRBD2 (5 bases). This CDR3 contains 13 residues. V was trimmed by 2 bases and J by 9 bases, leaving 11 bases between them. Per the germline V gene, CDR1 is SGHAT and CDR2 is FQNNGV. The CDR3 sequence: CASSLPGYGEQFF. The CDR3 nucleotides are TGTGCCAGCAGCTTACCGGGATACGGTGAGCAGTTCTTC.

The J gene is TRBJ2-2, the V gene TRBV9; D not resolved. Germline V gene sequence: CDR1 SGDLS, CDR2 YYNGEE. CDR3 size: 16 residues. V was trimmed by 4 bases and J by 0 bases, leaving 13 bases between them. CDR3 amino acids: CASSPELGANTGELFF. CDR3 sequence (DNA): TGTGCCAGCAGCCCGGAGCTAGGCGCGAACACCGGGGAGCTGTTTTTT.

The CDR3 protein is CASSSRTGYEQYF. The CDR3 coding sequence is TGCGCCAGCAGCAGCCGGACAGGGTACGAGCAGTACTTC. The gene calls are TRBV5-1 and TRBJ2-7; 8 bases align to TRBD1. The CDR3 runs to 13 residues. Germline CDR1 and CDR2: SGHRS and YFSETQ. Trimming took 4 bases from V and 4 from J; bases not matched to a gene: 4.

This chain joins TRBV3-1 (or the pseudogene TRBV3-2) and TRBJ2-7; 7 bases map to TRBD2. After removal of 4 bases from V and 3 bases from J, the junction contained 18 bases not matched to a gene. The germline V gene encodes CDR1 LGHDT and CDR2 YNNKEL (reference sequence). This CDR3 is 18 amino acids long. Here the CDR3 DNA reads TGTGCCAGCAGCCGCTACAATCCTCCTGGGGGAGGGGACTACGAGCAGTACTTC. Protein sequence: CASSRYNPPGGGDYEQYF.

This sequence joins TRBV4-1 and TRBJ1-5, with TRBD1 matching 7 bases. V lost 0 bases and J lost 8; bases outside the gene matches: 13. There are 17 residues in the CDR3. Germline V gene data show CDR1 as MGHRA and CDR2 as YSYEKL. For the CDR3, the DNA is TGCGCCAGCAGCCAAGATCGGGGCACAGGGGTCACAGAGCCCCAGCATTTT. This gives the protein CASSQDRGTGVTEPQHF.

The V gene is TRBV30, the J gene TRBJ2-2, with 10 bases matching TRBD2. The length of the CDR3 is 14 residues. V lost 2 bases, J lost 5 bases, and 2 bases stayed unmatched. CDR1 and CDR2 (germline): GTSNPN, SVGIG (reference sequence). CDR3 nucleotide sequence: TGTGCCTGGAGTATACTAGCGGGGACCGGGGAGCTGTTTTTT. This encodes CAWSILAGTGELFF.

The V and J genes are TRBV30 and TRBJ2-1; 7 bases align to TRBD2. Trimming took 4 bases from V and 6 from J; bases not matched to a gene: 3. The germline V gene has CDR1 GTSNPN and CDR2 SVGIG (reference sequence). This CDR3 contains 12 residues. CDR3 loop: CAWKTSVNEQFF. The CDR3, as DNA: TGTGCCTGGAAAACTAGCGTCAATGAGCAGTTCTTC.

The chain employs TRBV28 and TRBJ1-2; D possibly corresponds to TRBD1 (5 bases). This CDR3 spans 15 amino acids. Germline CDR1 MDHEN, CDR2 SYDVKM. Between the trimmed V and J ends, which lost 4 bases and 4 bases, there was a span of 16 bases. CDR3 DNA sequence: TGTGCCAGCAGTTCGACCTCAGGGTTTGGCTATGGCTACACCTTC. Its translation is CASSSTSGFGYGYTF.

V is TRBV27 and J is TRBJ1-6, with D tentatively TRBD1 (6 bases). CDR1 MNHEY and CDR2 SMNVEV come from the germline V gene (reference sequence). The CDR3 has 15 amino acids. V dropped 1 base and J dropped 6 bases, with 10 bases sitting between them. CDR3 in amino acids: CASSLFPRGNSPLHF. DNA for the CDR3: TGTGCCAGCAGTTTATTCCCCAGGGGTAATTCACCCCTCCACTTT.

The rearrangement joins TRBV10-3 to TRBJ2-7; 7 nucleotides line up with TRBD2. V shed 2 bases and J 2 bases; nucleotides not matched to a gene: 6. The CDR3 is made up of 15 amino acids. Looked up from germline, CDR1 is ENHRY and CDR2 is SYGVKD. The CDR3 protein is CAISETASGPYEQYF. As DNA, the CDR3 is TGTGCCATCAGTGAGACGGCTAGCGGCCCCTACGAGCAGTACTTC.

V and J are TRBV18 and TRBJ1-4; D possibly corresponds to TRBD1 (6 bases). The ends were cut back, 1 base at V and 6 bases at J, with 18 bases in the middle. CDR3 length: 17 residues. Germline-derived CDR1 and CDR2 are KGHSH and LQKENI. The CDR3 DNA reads TGTGCCAGCTCACCACGTTCAGGGGTAGGAGGTCATGAAAAACTGTTTTTT. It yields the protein CASSPRSGVGGHEKLFF. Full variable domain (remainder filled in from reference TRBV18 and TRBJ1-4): NAGVMQNPRHLVRRRGQEARLRCSPMKGHSHVYWYRQLPEEGLKFMVYLQKENIIDESGMPKERFSAEFPKEGPSILRIQQVVRGDSAAYFCASSPRSGVGGHEKLFFGSGTQLSVL.

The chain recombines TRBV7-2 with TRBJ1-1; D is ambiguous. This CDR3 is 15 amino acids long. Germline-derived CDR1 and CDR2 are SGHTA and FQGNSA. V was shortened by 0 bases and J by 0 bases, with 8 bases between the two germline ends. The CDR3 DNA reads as TGTGCCAGCAGCTTAGCATACAGCATGAACACTGAAGCTTTCTTT. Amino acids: CASSLAYSMNTEAFF.

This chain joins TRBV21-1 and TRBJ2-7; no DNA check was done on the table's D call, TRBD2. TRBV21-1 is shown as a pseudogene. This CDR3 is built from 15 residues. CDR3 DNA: TGTGCCAGCAGCAAAGCGCGCGGTCCTCTCTACGAGCAGTACTTC. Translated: CASSKARGPLYEQYF.

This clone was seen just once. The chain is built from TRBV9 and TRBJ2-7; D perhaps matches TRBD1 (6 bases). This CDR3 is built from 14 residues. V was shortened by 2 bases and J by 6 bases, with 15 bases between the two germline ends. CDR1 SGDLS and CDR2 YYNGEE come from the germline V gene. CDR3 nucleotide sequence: TGTGCCAGCAGCGTGGGGGACACTTCGACCGAGCAGTACTTC. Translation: CASSVGDTSTEQYF.

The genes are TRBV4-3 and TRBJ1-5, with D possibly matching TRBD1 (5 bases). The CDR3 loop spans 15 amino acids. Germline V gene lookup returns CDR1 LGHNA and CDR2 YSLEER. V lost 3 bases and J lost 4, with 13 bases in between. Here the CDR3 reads CASSQAQGLNQPQHF. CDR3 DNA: TGCGCCAGCAGCCAGGCTCAGGGTTTGAATCAGCCCCAGCATTTT.

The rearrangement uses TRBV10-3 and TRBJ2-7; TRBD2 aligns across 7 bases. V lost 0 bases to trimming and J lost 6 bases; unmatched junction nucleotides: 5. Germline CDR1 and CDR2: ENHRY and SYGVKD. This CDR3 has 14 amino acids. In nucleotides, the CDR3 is TGTGCCATCAGTGAGTCGGGGGGGTTTGGCGAGCAGTACTTC. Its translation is CAISESGGFGEQYF.

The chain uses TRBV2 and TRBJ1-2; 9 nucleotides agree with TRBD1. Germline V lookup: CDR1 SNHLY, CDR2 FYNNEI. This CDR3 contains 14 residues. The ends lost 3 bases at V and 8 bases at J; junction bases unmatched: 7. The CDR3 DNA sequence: TGTGCCAGCAGTGAGACGGGACAGGGTGGCGGCTACACCTTC. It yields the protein CASSETGQGGGYTF. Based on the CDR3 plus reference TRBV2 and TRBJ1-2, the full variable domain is EPEVTQTPSHQVTQMGQEVILRCVPISNHLYFYWYRQILGQKVEFLVSFYNNEISEKSEIFDDQFSVERPDGSNFTLKIRSTKLEDSAMYFCASSETGQGGGYTFGSGTRLTVV.

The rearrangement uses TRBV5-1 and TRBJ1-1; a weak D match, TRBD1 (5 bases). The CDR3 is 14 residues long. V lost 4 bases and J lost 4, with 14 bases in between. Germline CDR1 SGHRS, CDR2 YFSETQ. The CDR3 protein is CASSPEMGGTEAFF. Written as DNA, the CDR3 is TGCGCCAGCAGCCCTGAGATGGGGGGCACTGAAGCTTTCTTT.

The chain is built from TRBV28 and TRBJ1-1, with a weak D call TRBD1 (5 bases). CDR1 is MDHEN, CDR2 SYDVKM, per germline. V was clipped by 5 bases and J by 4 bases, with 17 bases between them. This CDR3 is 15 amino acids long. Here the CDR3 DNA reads TGTGCCAGCAGTCAACCTTTGGCGGGGGGCACTGAAGCTTTCTTT. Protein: CASSQPLAGGTEAFF. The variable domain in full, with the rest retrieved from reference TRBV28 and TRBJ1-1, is DVKVTQSSRYLVKRTGEKVFLECVQDMDHENMFWYRQDPGLGLRLIYFSYDVKMKEKGDIPEGYSVSREKKERFSLILESASTNQTSMYLCASSQPLAGGTEAFFGQGTRLTVV.

The chain's CDR3 is CASSELPREQYF. In nucleotides, the CDR3 is TGTGCCAGCAGTGAACTTCCCCGCGAGCAGTACTTC. The chain has TRBV2 and TRBJ2-7; D call uncertain. Germline V gene data show CDR1 as SNHLY and CDR2 as FYNNEI. The CDR3 runs 12 residues. V shed 2 bases and J shed 6 bases, with 8 bases lying between them.

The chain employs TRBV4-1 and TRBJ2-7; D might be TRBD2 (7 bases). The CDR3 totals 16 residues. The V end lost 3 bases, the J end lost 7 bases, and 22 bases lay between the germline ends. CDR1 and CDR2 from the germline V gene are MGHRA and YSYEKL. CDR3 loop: CASSQTERGGGQEQYF. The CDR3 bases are TGCGCCAGCAGCCAGACCGAAAGGGGGGGCGGGCAGGAGCAGTACTTC.